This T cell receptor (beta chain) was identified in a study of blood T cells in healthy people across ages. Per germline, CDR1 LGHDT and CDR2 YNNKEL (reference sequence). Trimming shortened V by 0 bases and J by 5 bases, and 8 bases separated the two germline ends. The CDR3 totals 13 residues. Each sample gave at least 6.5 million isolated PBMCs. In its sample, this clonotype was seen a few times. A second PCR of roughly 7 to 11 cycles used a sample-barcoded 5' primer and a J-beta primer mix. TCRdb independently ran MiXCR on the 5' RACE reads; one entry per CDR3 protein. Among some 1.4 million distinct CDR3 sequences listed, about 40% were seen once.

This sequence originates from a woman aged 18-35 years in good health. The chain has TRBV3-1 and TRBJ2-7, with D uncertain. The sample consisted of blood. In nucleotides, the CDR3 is TGTGCCAGCAGCCAAGAAGGGTTGGACGAGCAGTACTTC. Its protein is CASSQEGLDEQYF.